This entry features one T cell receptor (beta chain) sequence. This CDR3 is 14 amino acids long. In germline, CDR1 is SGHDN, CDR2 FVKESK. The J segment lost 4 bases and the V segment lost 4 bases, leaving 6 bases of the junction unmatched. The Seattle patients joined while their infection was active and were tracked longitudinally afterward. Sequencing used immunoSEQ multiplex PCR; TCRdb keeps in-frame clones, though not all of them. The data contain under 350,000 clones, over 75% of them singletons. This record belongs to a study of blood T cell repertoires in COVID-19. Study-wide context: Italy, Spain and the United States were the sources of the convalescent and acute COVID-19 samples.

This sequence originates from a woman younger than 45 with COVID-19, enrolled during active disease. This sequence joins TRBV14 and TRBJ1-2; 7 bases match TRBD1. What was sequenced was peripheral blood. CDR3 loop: CASSRLGGTYGYTF. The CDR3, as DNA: TGTGCCAGCAGCCGTTTAGGGGGCACCTATGGCTACACCTTC.